This T cell receptor (beta chain) was found in a study of cytomegalovirus exposure and HLA in healthy donors. For the study at large: The approximately 120 validation repertoires were produced on the same platform as the 700 or so repertoires of the first cohort. This was reported in a later analysis. Study findings and constraints: In vitro checks showed that a few CMV-associated chains really do target CMV antigens. Investigators reported more than 150 TCR beta chains as tied to cytomegalovirus.

Germline assignment: CDR1 SGHRS and CDR2 YFSETQ. This CDR3 spans 15 amino acids. Trimming took 0 bases from V and 3 from J, leaving 13 bases between them. As to this clone: What it binds is unknown.

Generated by immunoSEQ multiplex PCR, the TCRdb table keeps only in-frame clones and is missing some. The table lists approximately 150,000 clones, approximately 93% of them singletons. The sequenced sample consisted of PBMCs. V and J are TRBV5-1 and TRBJ2-7; tentative D call: TRBD2 (5 bases). This clonotype was sampled from a man aged 18 to 29 in good health and CMV-seronegative. CDR3 sequence reads: CASSLEGGGGYEQYF. DNA for the CDR3: TGCGCCAGCAGCTTGGAAGGTGGAGGCGGCTACGAGCAGTACTTC.